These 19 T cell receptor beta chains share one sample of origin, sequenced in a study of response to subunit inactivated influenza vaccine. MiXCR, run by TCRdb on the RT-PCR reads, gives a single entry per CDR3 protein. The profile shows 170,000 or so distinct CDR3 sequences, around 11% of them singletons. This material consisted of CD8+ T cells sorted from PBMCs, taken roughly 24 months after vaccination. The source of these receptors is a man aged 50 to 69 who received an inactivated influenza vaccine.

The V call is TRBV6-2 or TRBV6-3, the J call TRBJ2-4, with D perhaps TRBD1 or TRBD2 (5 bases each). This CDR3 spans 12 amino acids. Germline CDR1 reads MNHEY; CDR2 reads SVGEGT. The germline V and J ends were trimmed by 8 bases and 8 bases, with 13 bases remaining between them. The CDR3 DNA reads TGTGCCAGCTTACCCGGGGCAGACATTCAGTACTTC. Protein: CASLPGADIQYF.

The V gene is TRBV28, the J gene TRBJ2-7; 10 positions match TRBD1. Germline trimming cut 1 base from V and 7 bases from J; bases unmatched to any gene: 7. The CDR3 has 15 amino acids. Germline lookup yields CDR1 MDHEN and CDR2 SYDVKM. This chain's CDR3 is CASSLFGTGVREQYF. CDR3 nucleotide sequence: TGTGCCAGCAGTTTATTCGGGACAGGGGTTAGGGAGCAGTACTTC.

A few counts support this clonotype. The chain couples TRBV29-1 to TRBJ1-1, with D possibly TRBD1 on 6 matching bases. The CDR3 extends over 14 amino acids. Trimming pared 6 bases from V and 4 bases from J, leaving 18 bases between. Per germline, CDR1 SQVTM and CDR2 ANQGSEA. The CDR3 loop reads CSVSRPGAITEAFF. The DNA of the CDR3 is TGCAGCGTCTCCAGGCCGGGGGCAATCACTGAAGCTTTCTTT.

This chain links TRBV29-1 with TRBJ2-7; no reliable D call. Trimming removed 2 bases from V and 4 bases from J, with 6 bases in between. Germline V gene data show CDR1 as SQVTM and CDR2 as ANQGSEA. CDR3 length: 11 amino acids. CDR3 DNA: TGCAGCGTTGAATTCAGTTACGAGCAGTACTTC. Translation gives CSVEFSYEQYF.

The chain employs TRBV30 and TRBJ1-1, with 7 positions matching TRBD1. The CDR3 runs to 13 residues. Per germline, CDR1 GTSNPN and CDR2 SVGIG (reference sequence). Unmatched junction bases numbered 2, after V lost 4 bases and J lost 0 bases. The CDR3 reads CAWTGGVNTEAFF. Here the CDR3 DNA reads TGTGCCTGGACAGGGGGAGTGAACACTGAAGCTTTCTTT.

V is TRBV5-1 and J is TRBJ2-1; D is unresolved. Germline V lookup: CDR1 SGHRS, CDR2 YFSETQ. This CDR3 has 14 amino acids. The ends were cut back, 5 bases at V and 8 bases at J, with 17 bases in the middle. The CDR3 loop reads CASSLGLDGHEQFF. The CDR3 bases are TGCGCCAGCAGTCTGGGCCTCGACGGACATGAGCAGTTCTTC.

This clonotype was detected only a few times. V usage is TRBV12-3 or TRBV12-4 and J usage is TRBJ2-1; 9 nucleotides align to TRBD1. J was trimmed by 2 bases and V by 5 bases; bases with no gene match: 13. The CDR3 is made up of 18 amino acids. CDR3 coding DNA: TGTGCCAGCAGTCCCGATTCAGGACAGGGGACTACCTACAATGAGCAGTTCTTC. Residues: CASSPDSGQGTTYNEQFF.

CDR3 sequence: CASSVVDTSYEQYF. The CDR3 nucleotides are TGTGCCAGCAGCGTAGTAGACACCTCCTACGAGCAGTACTTC. The chain carries TRBV9 and TRBJ2-7; D is unresolved. V lost 0 bases and J lost 0, with 7 bases in between. Looked up from germline, CDR1 is SGDLS and CDR2 is YYNGEE. The CDR3 has 14 residues. The full variable domain, its missing parts supplied by reference TRBV9 and TRBJ2-7, is DSGVTQTPKHLITATGQRVTLRCSPRSGDLSVYWYQQSLDQGLQFLIQYYNGEERAKGNILERFSAQQFPDLHSELNLSSLELGDSALYFCASSVVDTSYEQYFGPGTRLTVT.

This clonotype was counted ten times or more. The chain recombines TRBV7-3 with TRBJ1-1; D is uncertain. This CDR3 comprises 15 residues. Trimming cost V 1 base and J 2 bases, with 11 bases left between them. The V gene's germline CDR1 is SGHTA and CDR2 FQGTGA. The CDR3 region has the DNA TGTGCCAGCAGCTTAAATCCGGGTTCCAACACTGAAGCTTTCTTT. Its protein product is CASSLNPGSNTEAFF.

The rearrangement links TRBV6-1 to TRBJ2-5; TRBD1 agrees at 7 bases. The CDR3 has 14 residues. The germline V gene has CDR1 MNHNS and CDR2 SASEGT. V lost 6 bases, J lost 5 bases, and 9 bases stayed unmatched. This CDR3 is CASRAIGGAETQYF. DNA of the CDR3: TGTGCCAGCAGAGCGATAGGGGGCGCGGAGACCCAGTACTTC.

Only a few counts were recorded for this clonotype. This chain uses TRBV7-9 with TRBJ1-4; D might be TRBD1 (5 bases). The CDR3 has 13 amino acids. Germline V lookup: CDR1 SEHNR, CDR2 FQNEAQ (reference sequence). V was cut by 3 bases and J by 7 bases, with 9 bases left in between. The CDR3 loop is CASSFGGGEKLFF. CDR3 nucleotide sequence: TGTGCCAGCAGCTTCGGGGGGGGTGAAAAACTGTTTTTT.

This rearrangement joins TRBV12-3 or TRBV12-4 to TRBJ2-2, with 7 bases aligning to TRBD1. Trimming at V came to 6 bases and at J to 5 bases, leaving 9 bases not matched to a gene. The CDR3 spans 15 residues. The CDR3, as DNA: TGTGCCAGCAGCCTGTACAGGGGATGGACCGGGGAGCTGTTTTTT. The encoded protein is CASSLYRGWTGELFF.

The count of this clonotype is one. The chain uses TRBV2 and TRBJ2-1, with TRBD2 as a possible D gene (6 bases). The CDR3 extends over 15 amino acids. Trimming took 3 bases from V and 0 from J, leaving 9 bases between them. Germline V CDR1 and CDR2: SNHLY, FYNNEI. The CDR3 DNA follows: TGTGCCAGCAGTGAGGAGGGGAGCTCCTACAATGAGCAGTTCTTC. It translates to CASSEEGSSYNEQFF.

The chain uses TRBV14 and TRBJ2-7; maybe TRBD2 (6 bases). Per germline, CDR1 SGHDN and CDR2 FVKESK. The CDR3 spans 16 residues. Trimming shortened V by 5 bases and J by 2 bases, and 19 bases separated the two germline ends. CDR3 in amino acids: CASSSAGRVPAYEQYF. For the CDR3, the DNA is TGTGCCAGCAGCTCTGCGGGAAGGGTACCCGCCTACGAGCAGTACTTC.

The CDR3: CASSQIAAVGETQYF. CDR3 sequence (DNA): TGCGCCAGCAGCCAAATCGCTGCAGTAGGCGAGACCCAGTACTTC. This sequence joins TRBV4-1 and TRBJ2-5; D gene unclear. CDR3 length: 15 amino acids. V was clipped by 2 bases and J by 5 bases, with 15 bases between them. CDR1 is MGHRA, CDR2 YSYEKL, per germline.

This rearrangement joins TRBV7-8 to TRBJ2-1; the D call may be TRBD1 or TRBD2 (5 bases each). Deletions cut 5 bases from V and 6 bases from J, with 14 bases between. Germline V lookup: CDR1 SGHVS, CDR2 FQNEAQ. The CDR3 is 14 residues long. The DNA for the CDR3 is TGTGCCAGCAGCGCATCCCGGGACGGCAATGAGCAGTTCTTC. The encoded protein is CASSASRDGNEQFF.

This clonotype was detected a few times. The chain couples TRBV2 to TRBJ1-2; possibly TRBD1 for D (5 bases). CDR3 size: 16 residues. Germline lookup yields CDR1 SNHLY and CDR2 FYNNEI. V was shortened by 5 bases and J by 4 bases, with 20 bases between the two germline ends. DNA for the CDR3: TGTGCCAGCAGTCGCTTTGACAGTATTCTTGTCTATGGCTACACCTTC. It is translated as CASSRFDSILVYGYTF.

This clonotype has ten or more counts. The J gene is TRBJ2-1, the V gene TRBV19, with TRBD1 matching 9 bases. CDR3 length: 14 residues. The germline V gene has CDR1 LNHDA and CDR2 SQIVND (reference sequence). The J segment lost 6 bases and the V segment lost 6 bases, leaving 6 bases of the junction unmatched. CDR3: CASSEGQGFNEQFF. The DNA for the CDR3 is TGTGCCAGTAGCGAGGGACAGGGATTCAATGAGCAGTTCTTC.

The CDR3 DNA follows: TGTGCCAGCAGTTACGCCAACACCATATATTTT. Amino acid sequence: CASSYANTIYF. The rearrangement uses TRBV6-6 and TRBJ1-3; D ambiguous. The CDR3 runs 11 residues. Per the germline V gene, CDR1 is MNHNY and CDR2 is SVGAGI (reference sequence). Trimming took off 2 bases at V and 7 bases at J, with 3 bases between the two ends.